This paragraph reports one TCR beta chain. This clone appeared a few times. What antigen it recognizes has not been identified. Within one base of it there is no much larger clone, and no base qualities were kept. V trim: 4 bases; J trim: 2 bases; unmatched bases: 24. The CDR3 sequence holds 23 residues, the cysteine and phenylalanine included. Only CDR3 DNA is held: 69 bases, read in frame from base 1. CDR1 and CDR2 are drawn from the germline V gene: WSHSY, SAAADI. Receptor amplification or capture employed the immunoSEQ multiplex PCR assay. For the multiplex PCR, a mixture combining 60 forward primers for TCR Vbeta segments and 13 reverse primers for TCR Jbeta segments was used. A multiplex PCR assay on genomic DNA amplified the CDR3 region of rearranged TCR beta genes. On the Illumina HiSeq System, the amplified TCR beta libraries were sequenced as 87-base-pair reads. The source study handled its data this way. A later analysis tallied roughly 78 million unique TCR beta chains across the 650 to 750 repertoires, and some 10 million of those chains were shared by two or more donors. Raw reads were error-corrected and collapsed into unique sequences by a nearest-neighbor algorithm in which closely related sequences were merged to remove PCR and sequencing errors. CDR3 sequences were aligned to IMGT reference sequences to assign V, D and J gene segments. For a sequence to be retained, a match of at least six nucleotides to both a V gene segment and a J gene segment was required. A rearrangement counted as productive if the CDR3 had no stop codons and remained in frame with V and J, and every other rearrangement counted as non-productive. CDR3 was defined according to IMGT convention as the region running from the second conserved V-encoded cysteine to the conserved J-encoded phenylalanine. In an earlier analysis of 587 of the donors, sequences lacking an unambiguous match to a single V gene segment were excluded. An earlier analysis of fewer than 750 of the donors called V segments functional above 56.7% productive rearrangements and segregating when the between-donor standard deviation exceeded 5%. A statistical classification framework was built to diagnose cytomegalovirus status from the catalog of TCR beta chain sequences. In a later analysis, TCR nucleotide sequences were compared against IMGT/GENE-DB human TR gene sequences so that V and J genes could be assigned. The TCRdist pipeline was used in a later analysis to assign CDR3 sequences and most-parsimonious VDJ recombination scenarios. In a later analysis, each TCR beta chain was defined by its CDR3 amino acid sequence together with its V-gene family, and reads without a unique V-gene family were excluded. As a way to deal with suspected cross-contamination and a sequencing artifact, a later analysis dropped 450 to 600 nucleotide sequences that were highly shared and had low generation probability. For each public chain, a later analysis derived a clonal expansion index from normalized ranks of inferred template counts within each repertoire. In a later analysis, generation probabilities were computed with a VDJ recombination model fitted to out-of-frame rearrangements, and the resulting probabilities were checked against IGoR. In a later analysis, TCR-TCR, TCR-HLA and TCR-CMV co-occurrence was scored with hypergeometric tests, and a repertoire-size bias correction was applied to TCR pairs. False discovery rates were estimated in a later analysis by permuting HLA or CMV assignments 20 times. In a later analysis, co-occurring TCRs were grouped using DBSCAN, with TCRdist sequence similarity added in when clustering inside HLA-allele-positive subsets. Repertoires with fewer than 30,000 or more than 120,000 public chains, plus five repertoires with anomalous nucleotide sharing, were excluded from co-occurrence clustering. This immuneACCESS table, as held by TCRdb, lists in-frame sequences with V and J called but not all clones. Of the missing ones, under half trace to an unresolved V gene in checked studies; the others have no known cause. V and J calls and clone size follow that table, whereas D and trimming were derived from the DNA. Across this sample there are around 190,000 clones, with about 84% seen only once. The biggest ten clones account for 13% to 15% of the sample.

The data derive from a study of cytomegalovirus exposure and HLA in healthy donors (dated by TCRdb to 2016 to 2017). With respect to the entire study: According to an earlier analysis of a few hundred of the donors, 150 million to 200 million T cells yielded approximately 120 million unique TCR beta sequences and less than 300 Gb of sequence data. An early release covering approximately 600 HLA-typed donors comprised about 300 gigabases of sequencing data and about 90 million unique TCR sequences. Among the roughly 410 genotyped donors, around 81% belonged to the genetic ancestry cluster associated with self-reported Caucasian donors. The study aimed to test whether signatures of past pathogen exposure could be identified by cataloging public T cell receptors. The study used immunosequencing to profile the T cell repertoires of about 670 subjects and linked those repertoires to cytomegalovirus serostatus. In addition to the first cohort of 500 to 850 subjects, a separate validation cohort of over 90 different subjects was used. The study combined high-throughput TCR immunosequencing, statistical association of individual TCRs with disease status, and machine learning to predict cytomegalovirus infection status. In a later analysis, previously published TCR beta repertoires from fewer than 750 donors were re-analyzed and high-resolution HLA genotyping was added so that TCR occurrence patterns could be studied. Rather than drawing on any new phenotypic data, the later analysis identified candidate immune exposures from TCR beta sequences and the way those sequences occurred across donors. In an earlier analysis of over 550 of the donors, high-throughput TCR beta sequencing was used to judge whether each TCR beta V gene segment behaved as functional or pseudogenic. Donor age, sex, ethnicity and CMV serostatus were collected together with the repertoire data. In a later genetic analysis, genome-wide SNP genotypes for about 55% of the roughly 700 donors were used, and that subset was treated as a discovery cohort. All discovery cohort repertoires had been generated on a single sequencing platform. HLA typing covered class I and class II loci at four-digit resolution. The number of donors typed differed by locus, with about 629-630 for A, B, C, DRB1 and DQB1, more than 500 for DQA1, over 600 for DPA1, and some 440 for DPB1. Because of strong linkage in the cohort, roughly five DR-DQ haplotypes were treated as single units for association and clustering. On average, approximately 250,000 unique TCR beta nucleotide sequences were sequenced per donor among 398 genotyped donors of the cohort, with roughly 19% of those sequences being non-productive.

The cohort comprised 666 healthy bone marrow donors. All cohort members were sampled while nominally healthy, although unrecorded immune exposures were likely present. The donor was CMV seropositive and belonged to the group of 250 to 300 seropositive cohort members. A peripheral blood sample was collected from each donor, and TCR beta sequencing was performed on peripheral blood mononuclear cells. The Qiagen DNeasy Blood Extraction Kit was used to extract genomic DNA from the blood cell samples. Here is what the overall study found, with its caveats: A further reported finding was that TCR beta sequences accurately predicted the HLA-A and HLA-B alleles for most subjects in the first cohort. For the cohort, immune exposure information was limited to CMV serostatus. The authors suggested that the approach could potentially be generalized to other disease states and immunological phenotypes. Because HLA typing was missing for some donors at each locus, association tests included only the typed subset. Across donors, most TCR sequences were observed very rarely, whereas some public TCRs were present in many individuals. In a later analysis, the rate of TCR association differed among HLA loci, with DRB1 alleles having the most associated TCRs and HLA-C alleles having the fewest. Because counts were too low, seventeen rarely observed V segments, including chromosome 9 orphons, were left out of the earlier analysis of approximately 580 of the donors. According to a later genetic analysis, donors in an Asian-associated ancestry cluster had fewer N-insertions in productive TCRs than the approximately 630-donor mean. A few of the identified cytomegalovirus-associated TCR beta chains were confirmed in vitro to be specific for cytomegalovirus antigens. This cohort had only TCR beta chains sequenced, and the lack of alpha or paired-chain data limited which features could be detected. In a later analysis, several top co-occurrence clusters were reported to appear linked to parvovirus B19, influenza, CMV and Epstein-Barr virus. Correlated functional status among segregating V segments might reflect linkage disequilibrium, but an unknown experimental factor could not be ruled out. The presence/absence analyses assumed that sequencing depth was roughly uniform across donors, and that assumption may not be true. A later genetic analysis associated a missense DCLRE1C variant with V-gene and J-gene trimming of TCR beta chains, and an independent cohort replicated the association. A later analysis associated 16,951 TCR beta sequences with specific HLA alleles at a false discovery rate of 0.05. In a later analysis, most CMV-associated TCR beta chains were found to appear HLA-restricted, with HLA associations seemingly driven largely by CMV exposure. Cytomegalovirus status was reported to be diagnosed by the classifier with high specificity and sensitivity in both the original and validation cohorts. A cluster of highly shared sequence variants was judged likely to represent a technical artifact of the sequencing pipeline. A later analysis found that HLA-associated TCR beta chains were more clonally expanded and had lower generation probabilities than equally common non-associated chains. Because the 87-base-pair reads could not distinguish some IMGT-functional V segments, including TRBV6-2 and TRBV6-3, those segments were excluded. Broadly in line with IMGT annotations, most TCR beta V segments showed up in productive rearrangements about 87% or about 30% of the time in an earlier analysis of 450 to 750 of the donors. A total of about 180 TCR beta chains were listed by the study as associated with cytomegalovirus. When HLA alleles, especially DR and DQ, strongly co-occurred, TCR associations were difficult to assign to individual alleles.

Recombination connected TRBV10-2 to TRBJ2-5; TRBD2 lines up with 14 middle nucleotides. Sequences were obtained from PBMCs. The clonotype comes from a woman between 25 and 40 years old in good health and CMV-seropositive. At the DNA level, the sequence is TGCGCCAGCAGTGGACGGAAGGAAGGACTAGCGGGGGGCTTTCCTGGTGGGCAAGAGACCCAGTACTTC. The encoded protein is CASSGRKEGLAGGFPGGQETQYF.